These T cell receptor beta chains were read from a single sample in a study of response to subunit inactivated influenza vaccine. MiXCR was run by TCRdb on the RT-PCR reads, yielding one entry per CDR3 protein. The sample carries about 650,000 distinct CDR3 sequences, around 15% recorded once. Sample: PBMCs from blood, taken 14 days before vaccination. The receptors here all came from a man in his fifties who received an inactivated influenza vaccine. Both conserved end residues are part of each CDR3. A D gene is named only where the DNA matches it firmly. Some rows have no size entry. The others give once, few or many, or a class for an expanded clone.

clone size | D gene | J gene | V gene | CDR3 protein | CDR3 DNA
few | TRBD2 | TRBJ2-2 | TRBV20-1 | CSASGTSGSGELFF | TGCAGTGCTAGTGGGACTAGCGGGTCCGGGGAGCTGTTTTTT
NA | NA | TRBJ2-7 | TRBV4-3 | CASSQDSRDYEQYF | TGCGCCAGCAGCCAAGATAGCAGGGACTACGAGCAGTACTTC
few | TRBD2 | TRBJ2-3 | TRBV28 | CASSRLAGGRADTQYF | TGTGCCAGCAGTAGACTAGCGGGGGGGCGCGCAGATACGCAGTATTTT
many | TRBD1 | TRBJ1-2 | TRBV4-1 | CASSQDRDSTFYGYTF | TGCGCCAGCAGCCAAGATAGGGACAGCACATTTTATGGCTACACCTTC
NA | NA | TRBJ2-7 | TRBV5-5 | CASSFLSTSSYEQYF | TGTGCCAGCAGCTTCTTGTCGACCAGCTCCTACGAGCAGTACTTC
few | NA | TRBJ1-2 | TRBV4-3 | CASSQVAGGNYGYTF | TGCGCCAGCAGCCAAGTGGCTGGCGGGAACTATGGCTACACCTTC
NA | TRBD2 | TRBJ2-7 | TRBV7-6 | CASSFGTSGTISYEQYF | TGTGCCAGCAGTTTCGGAACTAGCGGGACTATATCCTACGAGCAGTACTTC
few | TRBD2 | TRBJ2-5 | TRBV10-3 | CAISDPLAGQETQYF | TGTGCCATCAGTGATCCTCTAGCGGGACAAGAGACCCAGTACTTC
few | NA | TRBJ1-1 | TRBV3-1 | CASSNYPDLNF | TGTGCCAGCAGTAACTATCCAGACCTGAACTTT
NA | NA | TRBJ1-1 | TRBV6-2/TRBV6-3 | CASSYGQPNTEAFF | TGTGCCAGCAGTTACGGACAGCCGAACACTGAAGCTTTCTTT
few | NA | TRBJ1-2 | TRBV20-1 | CSAGVGDYGYTF | TGCAGTGCTGGAGTGGGGGACTATGGCTACACCTTC
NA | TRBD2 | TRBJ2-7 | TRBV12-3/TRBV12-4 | CASSLAWGGAYEQYF | TGTGCCAGCAGTTTAGCTTGGGGGGGGGCCTACGAGCAGTACTTC
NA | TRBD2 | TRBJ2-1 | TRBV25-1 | CASSDAGAYNEQFF | TGTGCCAGCAGTGACGCGGGAGCTTACAATGAGCAGTTCTTC
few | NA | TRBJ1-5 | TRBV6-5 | CASSYSYFGQPQHF | TGTGCCAGCAGTTACTCCTATTTTGGTCAGCCCCAGCATTTT
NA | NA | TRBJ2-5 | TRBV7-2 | CASSLALVGETQYF | TGTGCCAGCAGCTTAGCACTAGTAGGCGAGACCCAGTACTTC
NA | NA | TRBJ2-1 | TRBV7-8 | CASSFGHEQFF | TGTGCCAGCAGCTTCGGTCATGAGCAGTTCTTC
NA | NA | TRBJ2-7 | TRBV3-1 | CASRPGGSSYEQYF | TGTGCCAGCCGCCCTGGGGGTAGCTCCTACGAGCAGTACTTC
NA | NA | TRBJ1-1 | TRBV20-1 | CSAWSGGETEAFF | TGCAGTGCTTGGTCGGGTGGAGAAACTGAAGCTTTCTTT
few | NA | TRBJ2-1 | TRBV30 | CAWSVLDEQFF | TGTGCCTGGAGTGTACTGGATGAGCAGTTCTTC
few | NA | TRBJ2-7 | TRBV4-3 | CASSQDRADYEQYF | TGCGCCAGCAGCCAAGATCGGGCTGACTACGAGCAGTACTTC
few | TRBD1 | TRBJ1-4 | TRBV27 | CASSPGTGGDKLFF | TGTGCCAGCAGTCCGGGGACAGGGGGGGACAAACTGTTTTTT
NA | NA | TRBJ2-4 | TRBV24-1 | CATSDSRGSKNIQYF | TGTGCCACCAGTGACTCCAGGGGTTCCAAAAACATTCAGTACTTC
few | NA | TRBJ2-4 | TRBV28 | CASSSEWGLGDIQYF | TGTGCCAGCAGTTCAGAATGGGGACTTGGCGACATTCAGTACTTC
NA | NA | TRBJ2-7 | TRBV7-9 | CASSLIGTQTEQYF | TGTGCCAGCAGCTTGATTGGGACACAGACCGAGCAGTACTTC
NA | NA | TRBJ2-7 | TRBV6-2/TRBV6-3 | CASSYSTIWQYF | TGTGCCAGCAGTTACTCGACTATATGGCAGTACTTC
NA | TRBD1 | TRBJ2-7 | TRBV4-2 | CASSPEGAGGSYEQYF | TGTGCCAGCAGCCCCGAAGGGGCAGGGGGCTCCTACGAGCAGTACTTC
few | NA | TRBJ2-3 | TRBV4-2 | CASSQDRGRASDTQYF | TGTGCCAGCAGCCAAGATAGGGGGAGGGCGTCAGATACGCAGTATTTT
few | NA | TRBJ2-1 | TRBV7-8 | CASRLGGEPNSYNEQFF | TGTGCCAGCAGGTTGGGGGGAGAGCCAAACTCCTACAATGAGCAGTTCTTC
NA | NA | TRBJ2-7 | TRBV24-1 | CATSAQRGYEQYF | TGTGCCACCAGTGCGCAGAGGGGGTACGAGCAGTACTTC